Sequencing of this TCR beta chain was carried out in a study of T cells in localized non-small cell lung cancer (dated by TCRdb to 2019 to 2021). About the investigation overall: T cell repertoires of approximately 250 early-stage NSCLC patients were analyzed, with tumors being compared against uninvolved tumor-adjacent lungs. A mean age of approximately 70 years was recorded for the NSCLC patients, of whom 129 were male and some 99 were female. The cohort was made up of fewer than 250 treatment-naive NSCLC patients whose localized lung tumors had been resected.

Including the terminal cysteine and phenylalanine, the CDR3 comprises 14 residues. Only CDR3 DNA is held: 42 bases, read in frame from base 1. In the germline V gene (reference sequence), CDR1 corresponds to MNHEY and CDR2 to SMNVEV. V is shortened by 3 bases, J by 5 bases, and the region joining them spans 11 bases. At diagnosis, peripheral blood, uninvolved tumor-adjacent lung and tumor were collected and stored as a combination of fresh-frozen and FFPE material. Blood samples were analyzed as peripheral blood mononuclear cells for TCR repertoire profiling. The research as a whole found: Because of the exploratory design, TCR variables were selected using unadjusted p-values without false-discovery rate correction. Uninvolved tumor-adjacent lung showed the highest T cell clonality, higher than tumor, which suggests more focused antigenic responses in the uninvolved tumor-adjacent lung. A median of 57 of the top 100 tumor clones turned up in the paired uninvolved adjacent lung, and some 27 of those clones also ranked among the top 100 of that same adjacent lung. Multi-region tumor sequencing was not performed, so intratumor heterogeneity could not be excluded. Higher T cell density in blood was associated with longer overall survival, whereas higher clonality in adjacent lung was associated with shorter survival.

This clone was seen just once. Its antigen target is currently unknown. Base qualities were left out, and no much larger clone turns up one base away. TCR beta CDR3 regions were sequenced from DNA using the immunoSEQ Assay. Processing in the source paper ran as follows. T cell density was computed as TCR beta template counts normalized to usable DNA estimated by amplifying housekeeping genes. Richness was estimated with the preseqR package, extrapolating to 400,000 templates for PBMC samples and 120,000 templates for tissue samples. Clonality was calculated as one minus Pielou's evenness. Tissue-enriched TCRs were identified by differential abundance testing using productive amino-acid clonotypes, minimum total count 5 and alpha 0.1. The Jaccard Index and the Morisita Overlap Index were used to quantify repertoire overlap between compartments. TCR beta CDR3s were clustered by GLIPH together with public tetramer-defined viral CDR3s, and at least three viral sequences plus V-gene enrichment were required for viral motifs. Held by TCRdb, this immuneACCESS table contains in-frame sequences only and omits some clones. Under half of the omission traces to an unresolved V gene where checked; the cause of the rest is unknown. D and trimming were read from the DNA, whereas the V and J calls and clone size are those reported in that table. The sample includes tens of thousands of clones, with roughly 90% observed a single time. Together, the top ten hold 18% of the sample.

The clonotype originates from a male donor at least 60 years old with stage III squamous cell lung carcinoma. Recombination connected TRBV27 to TRBJ2-1; the D gene may be TRBD1 or TRBD2, since each aligns over 5 bases. Sequenced here: peripheral blood, sampled before any cancer treatment. The DNA sequence is as follows: TGTGCCAGCAGTTTGTGGGGGAGCGACAATGAGCAGTTCTTC. Translated, this gives CASSLWGSDNEQFF.